The 23 T cell receptor beta chains in this list originate from one sample, sequenced in a study of vaccination and CD4 T cells after COVID-19 (dated by TCRdb to between 2021 and 2022). Library prep was done by PCR. Instrument used: Illumina iSeq 100. DNA from cultured CD4+ T cells was subjected to TCR sequencing with the Oncomine TCR Beta short-read assay at the Johns Hopkins FTIC core. The public reads were run again by TCRdb, first through fastp at Q25 and then through MiXCR, and only productive beta chains were kept. CDR3 protein duplicates are merged, each entry listing the most common genes and DNA. Within this sample are 6,500 to 10,000 distinct CDR3 sequences, with roughly two thirds of them counted one time only. Of the sample, roughly 35% is held by the ten largest clones. The antigens these receptors bind are not known. The sample's treatment or condition label, in plain terms: roughly 10-day PBMC culture with coronavirus spike peptide pools or control peptides (ViraFEST assay).

The sequencing input was CD4+ T cells from blood, cultured in vitro. Source of these receptors: a human donor who had recovered from COVID-19.

This clonotype was detected only a few times. The chain couples TRBV10-3 to TRBJ2-5; D gene uncertain. V was cut by 6 bases and J by 3 bases, with 11 bases left in between. The CDR3 sequence is 13 residues long. Per the germline V gene, CDR1 is ENHRY and CDR2 is SYGVKD. CDR3 region: CAIRGGTEETQYF. The CDR3 nucleotides read TGTGCCATCAGGGGCGGAACTGAAGAGACCCAGTACTTC.

This clonotype occurred once. The V and J genes are TRBV7-9 and TRBJ2-2; a weak D match, TRBD1 (6 bases). The CDR3 consists of 18 residues. Trimming left V 1 base short and J 0 bases short, with 15 bases between. CDR1 SEHNR and CDR2 FQNEAQ come from the germline V gene (reference sequence). This CDR3 is CASSLVTRGRTNTGELFF. The CDR3 nucleotides are TGTGCCAGCAGCTTAGTTACCAGGGGAAGGACGAACACCGGGGAGCTGTTTTTT.

This clonotype showed up just a few times. The chain carries TRBV7-2 and TRBJ2-5; TRBD1 is a possible D gene (5 bases). CDR1 is SGHTA and CDR2 is FQGNSA in the germline V gene. Trimming removed 1 base from V and 2 bases from J, with 8 bases in between. This CDR3 is 14 amino acids long. The CDR3 protein is CASSLEGIQETQYF. For the CDR3, the DNA is TGTGCCAGCAGCTTAGAGGGGATTCAAGAGACCCAGTACTTC.

V and J are TRBV29-1 and TRBJ1-3; unclear D gene. This CDR3 comprises 14 residues. Germline CDR1 and CDR2: SQVTM and ANQGSEA. The ends were cut back, 7 bases at V and 1 base at J, with 14 bases in the middle. The CDR3 bases are TGCAGCGCCACGGCTAGGCCTTCTGGAAACACCATATATTTT. Residues: CSATARPSGNTIYF.

This clonotype came up a few times. V is TRBV27 and J is TRBJ2-7; weak D call: TRBD1 (6 bases). The germline V gene has CDR1 MNHEY and CDR2 SMNVEV (reference sequence). Trimming cost V 5 bases and J 1 base, with 12 bases left between them. The CDR3 covers 14 residues. DNA for the CDR3: TGTGCCAGCAGTCCTTTGACAGGTTCCTACGAGCAGTACTTC. As protein: CASSPLTGSYEQYF.

This clonotype was observed a handful of times. The J gene is TRBJ1-1, the V gene TRBV19, with TRBD1 matching 7 bases. The V gene end was trimmed by 4 bases and the J gene end by 2 bases; junction bases not matched to a gene: 7. The germline V gene encodes CDR1 LNHDA and CDR2 SQIVND (reference sequence). The CDR3 covers 15 residues. In DNA form, the CDR3 reads TGTGCCAGTAGTACCCGGACAGGCCGAAACACTGAAGCTTTCTTT. Residues: CASSTRTGRNTEAFF.

This chain joins TRBV7-2 and TRBJ1-1; D perhaps matches TRBD1 (5 bases). V was clipped by 5 bases and J by 0 bases, with 13 bases between them. Per germline, CDR1 SGHTA and CDR2 FQGNSA. The CDR3 is made up of 15 amino acids. CDR3 in DNA: TGTGCCAGCAGCCCTCAAGGGACGGTGAACACTGAAGCTTTCTTT. Translation gives CASSPQGTVNTEAFF.

The rearrangement joins TRBV10-3 to TRBJ1-2, with unresolved D. Germline-derived CDR1 and CDR2 are ENHRY and SYGVKD. The V gene lost 2 bases and the J gene lost 4 bases, with 14 bases spanning the gap. This CDR3 has 15 amino acids. CDR3 in DNA: TGTGCCATCAGTGAGGGGATGGGGATGGGCTATGGCTACACCTTC. Translated: CAISEGMGMGYGYTF.

J is TRBJ1-1 and V is TRBV5-8, with D hard to call. V shed 6 bases and J shed 4 bases, with 7 bases lying between them. Germline V gene data show CDR1 as SGHTS and CDR2 as YDEGEE. This CDR3 is built from 11 residues. The CDR3 bases are TGTGCCAGCACACGGATCACTGAAGCTTTCTTT. Translating it yields CASTRITEAFF.

This chain links TRBV19 with TRBJ1-2, with TRBD1 matching 8 bases. The CDR3 contains 15 residues. The V gene end was trimmed by 5 bases and the J gene end by 4 bases; junction bases not matched to a gene: 9. Germline V gene lookup returns CDR1 LNHDA and CDR2 SQIVND (reference sequence). CDR3 in amino acids: CASSGGTGVAYGYTF. DNA of the CDR3: TGTGCCAGTAGTGGGGGGACAGGAGTCGCCTATGGCTACACCTTC.

The sample holds a few counts of this clonotype. CDR3 in amino acids: CASSPYTNSNQPQHF. The CDR3 DNA reads TGTGCCAGCAGTCCATACACTAATAGCAATCAGCCCCAGCATTTT. This chain uses TRBV27 with TRBJ1-5; D uncertain. Trimming pared 5 bases from V and 0 bases from J, leaving 11 bases between. CDR1 MNHEY and CDR2 SMNVEV come from the germline V gene (reference sequence). The length of the CDR3 is 15 residues.

This clonotype was seen only a few times. V and J are TRBV27 and TRBJ1-2; D possibly corresponds to TRBD1 (5 bases). Between the trimmed V and J ends, which lost 3 bases and 0 bases, there was a span of 8 bases. The CDR3 spans 14 residues. CDR1 is MNHEY and CDR2 is SMNVEV in the germline V gene (reference sequence). CDR3 protein: CASSFWGSNYGYTF. In nucleotides, the CDR3 is TGTGCCAGCAGTTTCTGGGGGTCTAACTATGGCTACACCTTC.

The V call is TRBV10-1, the J call TRBJ1-1; D may be TRBD1 (5 bases). This CDR3 is built from 13 residues. Germline values: CDR1 WNHNN, CDR2 SYGVQD (reference sequence). V shed 4 bases and J shed 6 bases, with 12 bases lying between them. CDR3 in DNA: TGCGCCAGCAGTGTGGGGCAGGGCGCTGAAGCTTTCTTT. Translating gives CASSVGQGAEAFF.

This clonotype has more than one count but fewer than ten. This chain connects TRBV20-1 to TRBJ1-2, with 7 bases identical to TRBD1. The germline CDR1 and CDR2 sequences are DFQATT and SNEGSKA (reference sequence). V was clipped by 4 bases and J by 8 bases; unmatched bases: 10. There are 13 residues in the CDR3. The chain's CDR3 is CSAIPDRVLGYTF. The CDR3 DNA reads as TGCAGTGCTATTCCCGACAGGGTGTTAGGCTACACCTTC.

This clonotype was observed a handful of times. This rearrangement joins TRBV2 to TRBJ2-1; D might be TRBD1 (6 bases). Germline CDR1 reads SNHLY; CDR2 reads FYNNEI. Trimming removed 3 bases at V and 0 bases at J, with 15 bases between. This CDR3 is built from 17 residues. DNA for the CDR3: TGTGCCAGCAGTGATAGTCAGGGGCCTAACTCCTACAATGAGCAGTTCTTC. Translation: CASSDSQGPNSYNEQFF.

The chain employs TRBV28 and TRBJ1-5, with D possibly being TRBD1 (6 bases). With 2 bases removed from V and 7 bases from J, the gap between germline ends came to 18 bases. The CDR3 consists of 16 residues. Germline V gene lookup returns CDR1 MDHEN and CDR2 SYDVKM. The CDR3 reads CASSLGNRVGRQPQHF. The CDR3 DNA is TGTGCCAGCAGTTTAGGGAACAGGGTGGGGCGGCAGCCCCAGCATTTT.

A remark on this clonotype: An end of the junction does not agree with germline; a read error may underlie this. V usage is TRBV10-1 and J usage is TRBJ2-2; D is uncertain. The CDR3 length is 15 residues. Germline V lookup: CDR1 WNHNN, CDR2 SYGVQD (reference sequence). CDR3 loop: CASSESEGFTGELFF. The CDR3 DNA is TGTGCCAGCAGTGAGTCGGAAGGGTTCACCGGGGAGCTGTTTTTT.

This clonotype was seen only a few times. The chain uses TRBV19 and TRBJ1-5; a possible D gene is TRBD1 (5 bases). Trimming took off 6 bases at V and 0 bases at J, with 12 bases between the two ends. Germline V CDR1 and CDR2: LNHDA, SQIVND (reference sequence). The CDR3 is made up of 15 amino acids. The CDR3 DNA sequence: TGTGCCAGTAGGCCTGGGGCCGCTAGCAATCAGCCCCAGCATTTT. It specifies CASRPGAASNQPQHF.

The V call is TRBV20-1, the J call TRBJ1-6, with a weak D call TRBD1 (6 bases). CDR3 length: 14 amino acids. CDR1 is DFQATT, CDR2 SNEGSKA, per germline (reference sequence). With 4 bases removed from V and 9 bases from J, the gap between germline ends came to 16 bases. CDR3 loop: CSATQSRGSSPLHF. In nucleotides, the CDR3 is TGCAGTGCTACCCAAAGCAGGGGTAGTTCACCCCTCCACTTT.

The chain recombines TRBV7-3 with TRBJ2-2; D may be TRBD2 (5 bases). Per germline, CDR1 SGHTA and CDR2 FQGTGA. The CDR3 contains 15 residues. Trimming stripped 2 bases from V and 4 bases from J, with 11 bases between. CDR3 sequence: CASSLGGSGTGELFF. Here the CDR3 DNA reads TGTGCCAGCAGCTTAGGTGGGAGTGGCACCGGGGAGCTGTTTTTT.

This chain joins TRBV6-1 and TRBJ1-5, with a tentative D call TRBD1 (5 bases). V dropped 6 bases and J dropped 4 bases, with 13 bases sitting between them. The germline gives CDR1 MNHNS, CDR2 SASEGT. The CDR3 contains 14 residues. The CDR3 is CASRSGTENQPQHF. In DNA, the CDR3 is TGTGCCAGCAGATCCGGGACTGAAAATCAGCCCCAGCATTTT.

This chain uses TRBV2 with TRBJ2-6; unclear D gene. The CDR3 length is 15 residues. CDR1 SNHLY and CDR2 FYNNEI come from the germline V gene. V lost 6 bases, J lost 0 bases, and 9 bases lay in between. Here the CDR3 reads CASSPSVSGANVLTF. In DNA, the CDR3 is TGTGCCAGCAGCCCGTCAGTCTCTGGGGCCAACGTCCTGACTTTC.

The V and J genes are TRBV10-3 and TRBJ1-5, with 9 bases matching TRBD1. V gave up 2 bases and J gave up 0 bases; unmatched junction bases: 5. This CDR3 has 17 residues. The germline V gene encodes CDR1 ENHRY and CDR2 SYGVKD. CDR3 loop: CAISEQGQGFSNQPQHF. Here the CDR3 DNA reads TGTGCCATCAGTGAGCAGGGACAGGGTTTTAGCAATCAGCCCCAGCATTTT.